This entry lists 20 T cell receptor beta chains sequenced from one sample in a study of chemoradiotherapy in HPV16-positive cancers (dated by TCRdb to the early 2020s). The receptor library was made with the immunoSEQ multiplex PCR assay. TCRdb took over this immuneACCESS table, retaining in-frame rearrangements with V and J assigned. Such tables are incomplete; in checked studies, under half of the missing clones stem from an unresolved V gene, and the remainder is unexplained. Counted in this sample were about 7,300 clones; 85% to 90% of them appeared once. The ten largest account for around 3.8% of the sample. This material was acquired from a patient who underwent chemoradiotherapy. Receptor source: a human donor with HPV-associated anogenital cancer.

V usage is TRBV5-6 and J usage is TRBJ1-5, with D possibly TRBD1 on 5 matching bases. CDR3 length equals 15 residues. V lost 3 bases to trimming and J lost 4 bases, with 14 bases between them. CDR1 and CDR2 from the germline V gene are SGHDT and YYEEEE. CDR3 amino acids: CASSSEHRGNQPQHF. In DNA, the CDR3 is TGTGCCAGCAGCTCCGAGCACCGGGGGAATCAGCCCCAGCATTTT.

The genes are TRBV7-2 and TRBJ2-7; the match to TRBD2 covers 7 bases. Trimming cost V 1 base and J 11 bases; bases outside gene matches: 17. The CDR3 extends over 16 amino acids. Germline assignment: CDR1 SGHTA and CDR2 FQGNSA. DNA of the CDR3: TGTGCCAGCAGCTTAGGGGGTGTTTGGACTAGGGGTTGGAAGTACTTC. Its protein is CASSLGGVWTRGWKYF.

The chain combines TRBV6-1 with TRBJ2-5; maybe TRBD2 (6 bases). The germline V gene has CDR1 MNHNS and CDR2 SASEGT. The CDR3 covers 17 residues. V shed 2 bases and J shed 0 bases, with 16 bases lying between them. The DNA for the CDR3 is TGTGCCAGCAGTGAACCTGCAGGGACTCGGTACCAAGAGACCCAGTACTTC. It encodes CASSEPAGTRYQETQYF.

The genes are TRBV20-1 and TRBJ2-7; D unresolved. The germline V and J ends were trimmed by 3 bases and 5 bases, with 8 bases remaining between them. Per the germline V gene, CDR1 is DFQATT and CDR2 is SNEGSKA (reference sequence). CDR3 size: 11 residues. CDR3 region: CSARGYNEQYF. CDR3 nucleotides: TGCAGTGCTAGGGGCTATAACGAGCAGTACTTC.

The V gene is TRBV19, the J gene TRBJ1-1, with a weak D call TRBD1 (5 bases). The CDR3 spans 12 residues. V lost 7 bases, J lost 5 bases, and 11 bases lay in between. Per germline, CDR1 LNHDA and CDR2 SQIVND (reference sequence). CDR3 in DNA: TGTGCCAGTACCCCGGGGGGGACTGAAGCTTTCTTT. Its protein is CASTPGGTEAFF.

The CDR3 bases are TGTGCCAGCAGTCGACCCTTCGGGATTTCCTACAATGAGCAGTTCTTC. This translates into CASSRPFGISYNEQFF. The V call is TRBV2, the J call TRBJ2-1, with a weak D call TRBD2 (5 bases). CDR1 and CDR2 from the germline V gene are SNHLY and FYNNEI. The V end lost 5 bases, the J end lost 1 base, and 15 bases lay between the germline ends. The CDR3 runs 16 residues.

The chain links TRBV7-8 to TRBJ2-1; perhaps D is TRBD1 or TRBD2 (6 bases each). The CDR3 is 16 amino acids. The V end lost 5 bases, the J end lost 7 bases, and 21 bases lay between the germline ends. Germline V lookup: CDR1 SGHVS, CDR2 FQNEAQ. The CDR3 nucleotides read TGTGCCAGCAGCCCCTCGAGGGGGGATACTAGTAATGAGCAGTTCTTC. It specifies CASSPSRGDTSNEQFF.

This sequence joins TRBV15 and TRBJ1-1, with D uncertain. Germline CDR1 and CDR2: LNHNV and YYDKDF (reference sequence). Trimming cost V 1 base and J 2 bases, with 14 bases left between them. The CDR3 loop spans 16 amino acids. The CDR3 DNA reads TGTGCCACCAGCAGAGCCGTGGGAGTTGGAAACACTGAAGCTTTCTTT. Its protein is CATSRAVGVGNTEAFF.

The chain carries TRBV5-6 and TRBJ2-3; tentative D call: TRBD2 (6 bases). Germline V gene data show CDR1 as SGHDT and CDR2 as YYEEEE. V lost 2 bases and J lost 0, with 10 bases in between. This CDR3 is built from 15 residues. The CDR3 region has the DNA TGTGCCAGCAGCTTAGTGGGGAGGAGCACAGATACGCAGTATTTT. Translated, it gives CASSLVGRSTDTQYF.

The chain carries TRBV11-2 and TRBJ2-7; D ambiguous. The germline V and J ends were trimmed by 5 bases and 2 bases, with 10 bases remaining between them. This CDR3 has 13 residues. Germline CDR1 SGHAT, CDR2 FQNNGV. This chain's CDR3 is CASSQRLAYEQYF. The CDR3 DNA reads TGTGCCAGCAGCCAACGACTGGCCTACGAGCAGTACTTC.

The CDR3 region is CAWSASGSTDTQYF. In nucleotides, the CDR3 is TGTGCCTGGAGTGCAAGCGGTAGCACAGATACGCAGTATTTT. The rearrangement joins TRBV30 to TRBJ2-3; D may be TRBD2 (5 bases). The CDR3 is made up of 14 amino acids. Per the germline V gene, CDR1 is GTSNPN and CDR2 is SVGIG (reference sequence). V was clipped by 1 base and J by 0 bases, with 8 bases between them.

The chain links TRBV11-3 to TRBJ1-2; D not certain. V was clipped by 1 base and J by 4 bases, with 16 bases between them. The CDR3 length is 16 residues. From germline, CDR1 is SGHNT and CDR2 YENEEA. As DNA, the CDR3 is TGTGCCAGCAGCTTAGCGCTCCAGGCTTTGACCTATGGCTACACCTTC. Amino acid sequence: CASSLALQALTYGYTF.

As for this clone: One end of the junction fails to match germline, which may point to a read error. The chain has TRBV19 and TRBJ2-1; perhaps TRBD2 as D (5 bases). This CDR3 region has 12 residues. The V gene's germline CDR1 is LNHDA and CDR2 SQIVND (reference sequence). Written as DNA, the CDR3 is TGTGCCAGTAGCGAGGGCTACATTGAGCAGTTCTTC. Residues: CASSEGYIEQFF.

The rearrangement joins TRBV7-8 to TRBJ2-1; 12 bases match TRBD2. Germline-derived CDR1 and CDR2 are SGHVS and FQNEAQ. The CDR3 runs to 14 residues. V shed 5 bases, J shed 7 bases, and the junction held 3 bases outside the gene matches. The CDR3 loop is CASSLGTSGNEQFF. The DNA of the CDR3 is TGTGCCAGCAGCCTCGGGACTAGCGGGAATGAGCAGTTCTTC.

The V and J genes are TRBV28 and TRBJ1-1, with 8 bases matching TRBD1. This CDR3 is 16 amino acids long. Germline loops: CDR1 MDHEN, CDR2 SYDVKM. V dropped 1 base and J dropped 0; count of bases not matched to a gene: 4. The DNA of the CDR3 is TGTGCCAGCAGTTTATATCAGGGGGCGGTGAACACTGAAGCTTTCTTT. Protein product: CASSLYQGAVNTEAFF. Variable domain in full (rest from reference TRBV28 and TRBJ1-1): DVKVTQSSRYLVKRTGEKVFLECVQDMDHENMFWYRQDPGLGLRLIYFSYDVKMKEKGDIPEGYSVSREKKERFSLILESASTNQTSMYLCASSLYQGAVNTEAFFGQGTRLTVV.

The CDR3 loop reads CASSLSLSGSNYEQYF. The CDR3 DNA reads as TGTGCCAGCAGTTTATCGTTGTCCGGGAGTAACTACGAGCAGTACTTC. V is TRBV27 and J is TRBJ2-7; a possible D gene is TRBD2 (6 bases). The V end was cut by 0 bases, the J end by 3 bases, with 15 bases between. Per germline, CDR1 MNHEY and CDR2 SMNVEV (reference sequence). The CDR3 has 16 amino acids.

The chain has TRBV25-1 and TRBJ2-2; either TRBD1 or TRBD2 may supply D (6 bases each). With 7 bases removed from V and 6 bases from J, the gap between germline ends came to 9 bases. Germline V gene lookup returns CDR1 MGHDK and CDR2 SYGVNS. The CDR3 sequence is 12 residues long. The CDR3 reads CASKGGAGELFF. CDR3 nucleotide sequence: TGTGCCAGCAAGGGGGGCGCCGGGGAGCTGTTTTTT.

This clone occurred a few times. The chain recombines TRBV25-1 with TRBJ2-7, with 8 bases matching TRBD1. Germline V gene sequence: CDR1 MGHDK, CDR2 SYGVNS. J was trimmed by 7 bases and V by 2 bases; bases with no gene match: 13. The CDR3 contains 16 residues. The CDR3 loop is CASSEDRGASFWEQYF. CDR3 in DNA: TGTGCCAGCAGTGAAGACAGGGGCGCCTCGTTTTGGGAGCAGTACTTC.

The chain links TRBV11-2 to TRBJ2-5, with TRBD2 matching over 9 bases. Germline V CDR1 and CDR2: SGHAT, FQNNGV. This CDR3 has 16 residues. With 0 bases clipped from V and 5 bases from J, the junction kept 7 bases outside the gene matches. The CDR3 bases are TGTGCCAGCAGCTTAGAGCGAGCGGGGGGCGGGGAGACCCAGTACTTC. As protein: CASSLERAGGGETQYF.

This clone was seen only once. The chain has TRBV7-8 and TRBJ1-6; possible D gene TRBD1, 5 bases. V was trimmed by 5 bases and J by 0 bases, leaving 5 bases between them. The CDR3 is 14 residues long. Looked up from germline, CDR1 is SGHVS and CDR2 is FQNEAQ. As DNA, the CDR3 is TGTGCCAGCAGCGACAGCTCCTATAATTCACCCCTCCACTTT. It specifies CASSDSSYNSPLHF.